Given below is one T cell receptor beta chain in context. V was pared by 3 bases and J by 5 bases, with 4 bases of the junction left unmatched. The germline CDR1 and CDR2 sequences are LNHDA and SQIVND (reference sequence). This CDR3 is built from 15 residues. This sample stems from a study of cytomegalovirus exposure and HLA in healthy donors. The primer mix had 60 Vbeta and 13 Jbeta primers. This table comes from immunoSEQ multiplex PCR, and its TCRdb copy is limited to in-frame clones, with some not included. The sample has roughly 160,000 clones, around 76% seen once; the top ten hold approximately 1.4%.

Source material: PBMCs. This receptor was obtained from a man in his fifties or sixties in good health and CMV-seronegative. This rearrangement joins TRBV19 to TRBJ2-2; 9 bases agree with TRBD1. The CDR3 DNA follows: TGTGCCAGTAGTATCACGGGACAGGGTACCGGGGAGCTGTTTTTT. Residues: CASSITGQGTGELFF.